The clone carrying this TCR beta chain was detected once. Produced via immunoSEQ multiplex PCR; TCRdb's table is partial and in-frame only. The profile shows approximately 41,000 clones, 94% of them singletons. This record belongs to a study of T cell changes during pregnancy in multiple sclerosis. This CDR3 contains 15 residues. V was trimmed by 2 bases and J by 5 bases, leaving 14 bases between them. Germline V gene lookup returns CDR1 MGHRA and CDR2 YSYEKL. The chain combines TRBV4-1 with TRBJ2-3; no definite D call. The specimen comprised CD4+ T cells from peripheral blood mononuclear cells, sampled in the second trimester of pregnancy. The origin of this receptor is a female donor with multiple sclerosis, enrolled in a pregnancy study. In DNA, the CDR3 is TGCGCCAGCAGCCAACGCCACCTCCCCGGAGATACGCAGTATTTT. This codes for CASSQRHLPGDTQYF.